These 17 T cell receptor beta chains were sequenced from one sample in a study of cytomegalovirus exposure and HLA in healthy donors. Only in-frame clones appear in the TCRdb table, and some are missing; sequencing was by immunoSEQ multiplex PCR. This table has tens of thousands of clones, 85% to 95% appearing once. Sequencing input: PBMCs. These TCRs come from a woman aged 18-29 years in good health and CMV-seropositive.

The J gene is TRBJ2-7, the V gene TRBV4-1; D is perhaps TRBD1 (6 bases). Germline V lookup: CDR1 MGHRA, CDR2 YSYEKL. The CDR3 covers 14 residues. Trimming left V 0 bases short and J 4 bases short, with 10 bases between. The CDR3 DNA is TGCGCCAGCAGCCAAGAAGGACAGACATACGAGCAGTACTTC. It codes for CASSQEGQTYEQYF.

This rearrangement joins TRBV28 to TRBJ1-4, with TRBD1 as a possible D gene (5 bases). V was cut by 1 base and J by 7 bases, with 13 bases left in between. This CDR3 contains 15 residues. Germline CDR1 reads MDHEN; CDR2 reads SYDVKM. CDR3 loop: CASSLYKGLGEKLFF. The CDR3 nucleotides read TGTGCCAGCAGTTTATATAAGGGACTGGGTGAAAAACTGTTTTTT.

This clone was recorded once. This chain links TRBV2 with TRBJ1-4; the match to TRBD1 covers 9 bases. This CDR3 is built from 15 residues. The germline V gene encodes CDR1 SNHLY and CDR2 FYNNEI. The V segment lost 6 bases and the J segment 6 bases; nucleotides outside the gene matches: 8. CDR3 in DNA: TGTGCCAGCAGGGGAGACAGGGGGACCTATGAAAAACTGTTTTTT. Protein: CASRGDRGTYEKLFF.

The chain recombines TRBV28 with TRBJ1-2; 9 bases align to TRBD1. The CDR3 length is 18 residues. Germline CDR1 is MDHEN and CDR2 is SYDVKM. V lost 4 bases to trimming and J lost 4 bases; unmatched junction nucleotides: 16. CDR3 sequence: CASSSFAGRQGGGYGYTF. The CDR3 nucleotides are TGTGCCAGCAGTTCCTTTGCTGGTCGACAGGGGGGGGGCTATGGCTACACCTTC.

The chain recombines TRBV5-5 with TRBJ1-5; D gene uncertain. Germline loops: CDR1 SGHKS, CDR2 YYEKEE (reference sequence). The CDR3 is 14 residues long. Between the trimmed V and J ends, which lost 3 bases and 2 bases, there was a span of 9 bases. For the CDR3, the DNA is TGTGCCAGCAGCTCCGGGATAGGCAATCAGCCCCAGCATTTT. This codes for CASSSGIGNQPQHF. Complete variable domain (other parts from reference TRBV5-5 and TRBJ1-5): DAGVTQSPTHLIKTRGQQVTLRCSPISGHKSVSWYQQVLGQGPQFIFQYYEKEERGRGNFPDRFSARQFPNYSSELNVNALLLGDSALYLCASSSGIGNQPQHFGDGTRLSIL.

In this sample, this clone turned up once. V gene TRBV27 combines with J gene TRBJ2-7; tentatively, D is TRBD2 (6 bases). V gave up 2 bases and J gave up 5 bases, with 13 bases separating them. Germline CDR1 MNHEY, CDR2 SMNVEV (reference sequence). CDR3 length equals 14 residues. This CDR3 reads CASSLVQGGHEQYF. For the CDR3, the DNA is TGTGCCAGCAGTTTAGTCCAGGGAGGCCACGAGCAGTACTTC.

The chain couples TRBV29-1 to TRBJ2-2; maybe TRBD1 (5 bases). The germline CDR1 and CDR2 sequences are SQVTM and ANQGSEA. The V end lost 0 bases, the J end lost 4 bases, and 12 bases lay between the germline ends. The CDR3 spans 15 residues. CDR3 nucleotides: TGCAGCGTTGAAGATCGACGGACACCCACCGGGGAGCTGTTTTTT. Translation: CSVEDRRTPTGELFF.

The CDR3 DNA follows: TGTGCCAGCAGCTTAATAGGCGGAAACACCGGGGAGCTGTTTTTT. Encoded protein: CASSLIGGNTGELFF. The chain joins TRBV7-3 to TRBJ2-2; D not resolved. V was cut by 1 base and J by 2 bases, with 8 bases left in between. Germline V lookup: CDR1 SGHTA, CDR2 FQGTGA. This CDR3 contains 15 residues.

The CDR3 DNA is TGTGCCAGCAGCCCGGGACAGGGGTGGTTCACTGAAGCTTTCTTT. Translation: CASSPGQGWFTEAFF. This sequence joins TRBV11-2 and TRBJ1-1; 10 bases align to TRBD1. The trim removed 5 bases at V and 4 bases at J, leaving 7 bases unmatched. There are 15 residues in the CDR3. In germline, CDR1 is SGHAT, CDR2 FQNNGV.

This clone was seen once. The chain uses TRBV5-4 and TRBJ1-1; D remains ambiguous. CDR3 length equals 13 residues. The germline V and J ends were trimmed by 4 bases and 3 bases, with 10 bases remaining between them. The germline V gene has CDR1 SGHNT and CDR2 YYREEE (reference sequence). In DNA form, the CDR3 reads TGTGCCAGCAGCGCCGAGGTCGACACTGAAGCTTTCTTT. Its translation is CASSAEVDTEAFF.

CDR3 residues: CASSDGWRGPYEQYF. In DNA form, the CDR3 reads TGTGCCAGCAGTGACGGTTGGCGGGGCCCCTACGAGCAGTACTTC. The chain couples TRBV6-1 to TRBJ2-7, with D possibly TRBD2 on 6 matching bases. The V end lost 3 bases, the J end lost 2 bases, and 14 bases lay between the germline ends. This CDR3 spans 15 amino acids. The germline CDR1 and CDR2 sequences are MNHNS and SASEGT.

The chain employs TRBV2 and TRBJ2-7; D remains ambiguous. Germline V gene sequence: CDR1 SNHLY, CDR2 FYNNEI. Trimming took 4 bases from V and 4 from J, leaving 5 bases between them. This CDR3 is 11 amino acids long. CDR3 bases: TGTGCCAGCAGTGTAGTTTACGAGCAGTACTTC. Translated, it gives CASSVVYEQYF.

This rearrangement joins TRBV27 to TRBJ1-1, with D unresolved. V lost 2 bases, J lost 1 base, and 8 bases lay in between. Germline V gene lookup returns CDR1 MNHEY and CDR2 SMNVEV (reference sequence). The CDR3 covers 14 residues. CDR3 amino acids: CASSLNFRNTEAFF. The CDR3 DNA follows: TGTGCCAGCAGTTTAAATTTCAGGAACACTGAAGCTTTCTTT.

The rearrangement joins TRBV27 to TRBJ2-6, with D possibly matching TRBD2 (7 bases). The CDR3 sequence is 16 residues long. Trimming pared 4 bases from V and 1 base from J, leaving 11 bases between. CDR1 is MNHEY and CDR2 is SMNVEV in the germline V gene (reference sequence). In DNA form, the CDR3 reads TGTGCCAGCAGTTCGGGGGGCGGGTCTGGGGCCAACGTCCTGACTTTC. It translates to CASSSGGGSGANVLTF. Based on the CDR3 plus reference TRBV27 and TRBJ2-6, the full variable domain is EAQVTQNPRYLITVTGKKLTVTCSQNMNHEYMSWYRQDPGLGLRQIYYSMNVEVTDKGDVPEGYKVSRKEKRNFPLILESPSPNQTSLYFCASSSGGGSGANVLTFGAGSRLTVL.

This CDR3 reads CASSQDGGYGYGYTF. The CDR3 nucleotides read TGCGCCAGCAGCCAAGATGGGGGCTACGGCTATGGCTACACCTTC. The V call is TRBV4-3, the J call TRBJ1-2, with a possible D match to TRBD1 (6 bases). CDR3 size: 15 residues. V lost 0 bases and J lost 4, with 12 bases in between. Germline V gene data show CDR1 as LGHNA and CDR2 as YSLEER.

This chain links TRBV4-1 with TRBJ2-3; 9 bases are shared with TRBD2. The junction had 15 bases not matched to a gene; V was cut back by 0 bases and J by 8 bases. The CDR3 extends over 18 amino acids. Germline V lookup: CDR1 MGHRA, CDR2 YSYEKL. The CDR3 nucleotides read TGCGCCAGCAGCCAAGACGCATCGCGGGGGGGGAGGGTAGTTACGCAGTATTTT. Its protein product is CASSQDASRGGRVVTQYF.

DNA for the CDR3: TGTGCCAGCAGAGGACAGGGGGGCCCATATTTT. Encoded protein: CASRGQGGPYF. This chain uses TRBV28 with TRBJ1-3, with TRBD1 matching over 10 bases. The CDR3 spans 11 residues. Germline CDR1 and CDR2: MDHEN and SYDVKM. V trimming: 6 bases; J trimming: 15 bases; junction bases outside the gene matches: 5.